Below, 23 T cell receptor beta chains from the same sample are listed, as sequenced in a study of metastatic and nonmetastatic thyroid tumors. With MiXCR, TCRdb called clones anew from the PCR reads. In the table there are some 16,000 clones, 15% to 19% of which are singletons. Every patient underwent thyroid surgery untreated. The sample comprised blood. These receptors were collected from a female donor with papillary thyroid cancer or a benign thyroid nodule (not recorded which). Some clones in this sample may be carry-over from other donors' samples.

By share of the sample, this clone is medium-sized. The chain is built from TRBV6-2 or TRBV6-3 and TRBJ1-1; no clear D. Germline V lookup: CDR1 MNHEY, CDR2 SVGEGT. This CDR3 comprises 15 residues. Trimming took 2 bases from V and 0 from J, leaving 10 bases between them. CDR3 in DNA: TGTGCCAGCAGTTACGGAGGGTTCATGAACACTGAAGCTTTCTTT. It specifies CASSYGGFMNTEAFF.

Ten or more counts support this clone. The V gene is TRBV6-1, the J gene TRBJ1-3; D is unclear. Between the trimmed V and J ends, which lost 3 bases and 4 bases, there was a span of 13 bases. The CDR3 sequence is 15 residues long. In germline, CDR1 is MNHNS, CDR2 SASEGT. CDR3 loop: CASSEIGRSGNTIYF. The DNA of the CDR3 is TGTGCCAGCAGTGAGATCGGAAGGTCAGGAAACACCATATATTTT.

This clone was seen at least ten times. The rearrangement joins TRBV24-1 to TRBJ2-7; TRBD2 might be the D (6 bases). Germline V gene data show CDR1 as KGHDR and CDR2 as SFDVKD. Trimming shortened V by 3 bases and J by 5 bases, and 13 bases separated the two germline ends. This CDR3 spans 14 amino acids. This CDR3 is CATSDTQTRNEQYF. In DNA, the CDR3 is TGTGCCACCAGTGATACCCAGACTAGAAACGAGCAGTACTTC.

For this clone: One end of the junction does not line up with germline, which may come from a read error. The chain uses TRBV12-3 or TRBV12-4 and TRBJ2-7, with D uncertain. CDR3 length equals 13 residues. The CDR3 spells CARSFTRRYEQYF. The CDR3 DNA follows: TGTGCCCGCAGTTTCACCCGTCGGTACGAGCAGTACTTC.

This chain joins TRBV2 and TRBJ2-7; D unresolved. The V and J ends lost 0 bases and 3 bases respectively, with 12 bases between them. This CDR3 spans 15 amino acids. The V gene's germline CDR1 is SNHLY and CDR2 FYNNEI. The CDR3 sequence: CASSEAVGQVYEQYF. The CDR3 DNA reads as TGTGCCAGCAGTGAAGCGGTAGGGCAGGTCTACGAGCAGTACTTC. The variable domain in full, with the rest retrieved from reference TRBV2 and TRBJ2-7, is EPEVTQTPSHQVTQMGQEVILRCVPISNHLYFYWYRQILGQKVEFLVSFYNNEISEKSEIFDDQFSVERPDGSNFTLKIRSTKLEDSAMYFCASSEAVGQVYEQYFGPGTRLTVT.

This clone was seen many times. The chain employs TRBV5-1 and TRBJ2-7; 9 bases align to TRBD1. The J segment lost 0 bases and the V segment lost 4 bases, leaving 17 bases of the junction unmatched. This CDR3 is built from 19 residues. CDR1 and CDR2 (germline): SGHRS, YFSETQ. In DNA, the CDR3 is TGCGCCAGCAGCCGATCCTCCGGGACAGGGTCTCTAAGCTCCTACGAGCAGTACTTC. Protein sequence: CASSRSSGTGSLSSYEQYF.

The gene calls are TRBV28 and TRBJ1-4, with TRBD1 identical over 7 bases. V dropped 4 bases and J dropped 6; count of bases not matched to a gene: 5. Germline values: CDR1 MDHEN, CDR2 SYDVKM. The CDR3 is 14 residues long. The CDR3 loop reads CASSSFDRDEKLFF. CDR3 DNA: TGTGCCAGCAGTTCCTTCGACAGGGATGAAAAACTGTTTTTT.

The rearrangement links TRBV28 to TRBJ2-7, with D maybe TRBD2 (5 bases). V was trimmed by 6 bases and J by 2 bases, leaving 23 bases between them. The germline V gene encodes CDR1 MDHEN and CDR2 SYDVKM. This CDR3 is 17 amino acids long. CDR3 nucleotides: TGTGCCAGCAGCCATTGGGCCCGGGGTGACCTAACCTACGAGCAGTACTTC. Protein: CASSHWARGDLTYEQYF.

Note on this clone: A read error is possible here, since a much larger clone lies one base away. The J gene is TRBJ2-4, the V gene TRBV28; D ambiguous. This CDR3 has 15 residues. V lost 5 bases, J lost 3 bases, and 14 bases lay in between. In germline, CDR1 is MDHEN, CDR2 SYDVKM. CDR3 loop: CASSRTGWDKNIQYF. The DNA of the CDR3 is TGTGCCAGCAGTCGGACGGGTTGGGACAAAAACATTCAGTACTTC.

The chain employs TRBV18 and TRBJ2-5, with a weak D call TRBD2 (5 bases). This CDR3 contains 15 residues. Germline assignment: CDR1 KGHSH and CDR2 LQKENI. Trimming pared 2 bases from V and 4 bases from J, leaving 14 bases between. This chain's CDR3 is CASSPELLALETQYF. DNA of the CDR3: TGTGCCAGCTCACCAGAATTGCTAGCACTAGAGACCCAGTACTTC.

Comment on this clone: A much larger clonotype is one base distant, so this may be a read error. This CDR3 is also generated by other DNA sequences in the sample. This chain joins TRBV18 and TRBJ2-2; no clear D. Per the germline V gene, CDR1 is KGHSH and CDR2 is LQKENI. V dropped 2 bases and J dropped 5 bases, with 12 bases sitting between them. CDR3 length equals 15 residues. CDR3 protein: CASSPIESQTGELFF. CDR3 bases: TGTGCCAGCTCACCAATCGAGTCGCAGACCGGGGAGCTGTTTTTT.

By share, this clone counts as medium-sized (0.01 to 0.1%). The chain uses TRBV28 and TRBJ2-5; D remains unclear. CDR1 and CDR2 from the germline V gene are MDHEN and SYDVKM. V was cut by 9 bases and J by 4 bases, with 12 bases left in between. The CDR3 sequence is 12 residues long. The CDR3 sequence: CASQVLGETQYF. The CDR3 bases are TGTGCCAGTCAGGTGTTGGGAGAGACCCAGTACTTC.

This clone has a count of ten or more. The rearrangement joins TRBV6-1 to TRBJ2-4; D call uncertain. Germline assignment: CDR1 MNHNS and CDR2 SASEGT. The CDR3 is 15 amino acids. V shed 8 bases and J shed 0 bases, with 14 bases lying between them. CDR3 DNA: TGTGCCAGCGTGGTTCAGCTTCTAGCCAAAAACATTCAGTACTTC. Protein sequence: CASVVQLLAKNIQYF.

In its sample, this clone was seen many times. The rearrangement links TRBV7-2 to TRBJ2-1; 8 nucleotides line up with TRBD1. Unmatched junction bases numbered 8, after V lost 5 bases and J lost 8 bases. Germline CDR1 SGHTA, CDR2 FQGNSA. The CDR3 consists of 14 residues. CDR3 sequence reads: CASSPRTGRYEQFF. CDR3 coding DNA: TGTGCCAGCAGCCCCCGGACAGGGAGGTATGAGCAGTTCTTC.

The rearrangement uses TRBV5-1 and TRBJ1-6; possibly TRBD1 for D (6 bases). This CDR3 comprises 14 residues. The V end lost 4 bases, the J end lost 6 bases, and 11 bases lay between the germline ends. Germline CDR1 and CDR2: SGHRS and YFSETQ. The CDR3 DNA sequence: TGCGCCAGCAGCGTTCAGGGGAGTAATTCACCCCTCCACTTT. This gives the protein CASSVQGSNSPLHF.

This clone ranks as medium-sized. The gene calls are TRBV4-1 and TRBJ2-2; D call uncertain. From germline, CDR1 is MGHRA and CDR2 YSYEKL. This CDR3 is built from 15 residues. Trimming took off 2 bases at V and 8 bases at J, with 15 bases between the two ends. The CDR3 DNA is TGCGCCAGCAGCCAACCGTGGCCAGAGAGGGGGGAGCTGTTTTTT. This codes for CASSQPWPERGELFF.

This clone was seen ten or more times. CDR3 protein: CSVGRGDTEAFF. The CDR3 DNA reads TGCAGCGTCGGCAGGGGGGACACTGAAGCTTTCTTT. This chain connects TRBV29-1 to TRBJ1-1; 7 nucleotides match TRBD1. V was clipped by 6 bases and J by 3 bases; unmatched bases: 4. Germline CDR1 is SQVTM and CDR2 is ANQGSEA. The CDR3 runs 12 residues.

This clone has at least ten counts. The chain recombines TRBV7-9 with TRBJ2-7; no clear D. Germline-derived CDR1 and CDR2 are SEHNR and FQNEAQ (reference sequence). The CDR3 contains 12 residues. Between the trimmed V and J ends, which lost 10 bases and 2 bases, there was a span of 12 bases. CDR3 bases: TGTGCCACAGAGACTGATACCTACGAGCAGTACTTC. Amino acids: CATETDTYEQYF.

The CDR3 bases are TGTGTCAACAGTAAGGCCGGACAGGGGAGCAATCAGCCCCAGCATTTT. Protein sequence: CVNSKAGQGSNQPQHF. This sequence joins TRBV6-2 or TRBV6-3 and TRBJ1-5, with 9 bases fitting TRBD1. CDR1 and CDR2 (germline): MNHEY, SVGEGT. The CDR3 is 16 residues long.

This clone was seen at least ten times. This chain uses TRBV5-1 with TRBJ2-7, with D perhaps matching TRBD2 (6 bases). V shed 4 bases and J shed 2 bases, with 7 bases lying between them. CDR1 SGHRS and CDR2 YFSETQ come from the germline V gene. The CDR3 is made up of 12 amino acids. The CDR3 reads CASSGGTYEQYF. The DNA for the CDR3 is TGCGCCAGCAGCGGAGGGACCTACGAGCAGTACTTC.

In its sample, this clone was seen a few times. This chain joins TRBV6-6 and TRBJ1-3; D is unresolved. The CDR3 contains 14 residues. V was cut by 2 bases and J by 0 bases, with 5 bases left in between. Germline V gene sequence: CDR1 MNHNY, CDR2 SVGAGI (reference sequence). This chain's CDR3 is CASSYGSSGNTIYF. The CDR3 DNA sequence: TGTGCCAGCAGTTACGGATCCTCTGGAAACACCATATATTTT.

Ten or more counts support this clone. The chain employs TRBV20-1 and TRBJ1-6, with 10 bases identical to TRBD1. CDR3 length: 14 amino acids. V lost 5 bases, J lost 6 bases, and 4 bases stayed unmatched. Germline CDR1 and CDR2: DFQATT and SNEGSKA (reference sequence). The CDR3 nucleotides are TGCAGTGCTGGACAGGGGGTGACTAATTCACCCCTCCACTTT. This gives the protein CSAGQGVTNSPLHF.

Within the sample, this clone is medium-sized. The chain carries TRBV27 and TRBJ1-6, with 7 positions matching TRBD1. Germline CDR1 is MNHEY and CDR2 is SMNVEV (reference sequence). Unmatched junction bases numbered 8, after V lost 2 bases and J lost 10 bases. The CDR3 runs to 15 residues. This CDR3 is CASSLRDRAVSPLHF. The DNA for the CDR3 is TGTGCCAGCAGTTTACGTGACAGGGCGGTATCACCCCTCCACTTT.